This passage covers 28 T cell receptor beta chains from one sample sequenced in a study of cytomegalovirus exposure and HLA in healthy donors. A multiplex PCR was run with 60 Vbeta primers and 13 Jbeta primers. Sequencing was performed with immunoSEQ multiplex PCR; in TCRdb, only in-frame clones are kept and a portion is missing. Among about 190,000 clones listed, roughly four fifths were seen once. The sequenced sample was PBMCs. These receptors were collected from a man between 45 and 60 years old in good health and CMV-seronegative.

Only one count was recorded for this clone. The chain combines TRBV7-9 with TRBJ2-5; 9 bases are shared with TRBD2. Germline lookup yields CDR1 SEHNR and CDR2 FQNEAQ (reference sequence). V dropped 8 bases and J dropped 1; count of bases not matched to a gene: 8. This CDR3 spans 15 amino acids. CDR3 residues: CASARRGGTQETQYF. The CDR3 bases are TGTGCCAGCGCCCGGCGGGGGGGAACCCAAGAGACCCAGTACTTC.

The CDR3 here is CATSRDRGTGNYEQYF. The DNA for the CDR3 is TGTGCCACCAGCAGAGATCGGGGGACAGGTAACTACGAGCAGTACTTC. The genes are TRBV15 and TRBJ2-7; 8 positions agree with TRBD1. J gave up 3 bases and V 0 bases, and 7 bases lay outside the gene matches. The germline CDR1 and CDR2 sequences are LNHNV and YYDKDF (reference sequence). The CDR3 consists of 16 residues.

This chain links TRBV9 with TRBJ2-6; D gene unclear. The ends were cut back, 0 bases at V and 0 bases at J, with 7 bases in the middle. The CDR3 extends over 16 amino acids. The germline V gene encodes CDR1 SGDLS and CDR2 YYNGEE. The CDR3 region is CASSVAYSSGANVLTF. CDR3 nucleotide sequence: TGTGCCAGCAGCGTAGCTTACAGCTCTGGGGCCAACGTCCTGACTTTC.

The V call is TRBV5-1, the J call TRBJ2-5; 7 nucleotides align to TRBD1. V lost 0 bases and J lost 2; bases outside the gene matches: 4. In germline, CDR1 is SGHRS, CDR2 YFSETQ. The CDR3 sequence is 15 residues long. This CDR3 reads CASSLVGDSQETQYF. The CDR3, as DNA: TGCGCCAGCAGCTTGGTTGGGGACAGTCAAGAGACCCAGTACTTC.

Of note for this clone: One end of the junction fails to match germline, which may point to a read error. This chain links TRBV7-9 with TRBJ2-1; 8 positions match TRBD2. The CDR3 extends over 15 amino acids. In germline, CDR1 is SEHNR, CDR2 FQNEAQ (reference sequence). Here the CDR3 reads CSSSIIAGFYNEQFF. CDR3 nucleotide sequence: TGTTCCAGCAGCATCATAGCGGGGTTTTACAATGAGCAGTTCTTC.

This clone has only a few counts. This chain links TRBV4-3 with TRBJ1-4; no clear D. The ends were cut back, 1 base at V and 7 bases at J, with 4 bases in the middle. CDR3 size: 12 residues. Germline V gives CDR1 LGHNA, CDR2 YSLEER. The CDR3 coding sequence is TGCGCCAGCAGCCAAGCGGGTGAAAAACTGTTTTTT. It is translated as CASSQAGEKLFF.

The chain carries TRBV11-3 and TRBJ2-1; 10 bases align to TRBD1. Looked up from germline, CDR1 is SGHNT and CDR2 is YENEEA. V lost 0 bases to trimming and J lost 2 bases; unmatched junction nucleotides: 1. The CDR3 runs 16 residues. The CDR3 region is CASSLDGTGAYNEQFF. The DNA for the CDR3 is TGTGCCAGCAGCTTAGACGGGACAGGGGCCTACAATGAGCAGTTCTTC. The complete variable domain, with remaining parts taken from reference TRBV11-3 and TRBJ2-1, reads EAGVVQSPRYKIIEKKQPVAFWCNPISGHNTLYWYLQNLGQGPELLIRYENEEAVDDSQLPKDRFSAERLKGVDSTLKIQPAELGDSAVYLCASSLDGTGAYNEQFFGPGTRLTVL.

This clone has only a few counts. This chain links TRBV28 with TRBJ1-2; perhaps TRBD1 as D (5 bases). Germline CDR1 MDHEN, CDR2 SYDVKM. The CDR3 has 13 amino acids. Trimming shortened V by 4 bases and J by 6 bases, and 12 bases separated the two germline ends. CDR3 DNA: TGTGCCAGCAGTTCCCCAGCAGGGAATGGCTACACCTTC. Translation gives CASSSPAGNGYTF.

The chain joins TRBV25-1 to TRBJ1-2; no reliable D call. Germline V lookup: CDR1 MGHDK, CDR2 SYGVNS. There are 12 residues in the CDR3. Trimming shortened V by 4 bases and J by 2 bases, and 5 bases separated the two germline ends. The CDR3 nucleotides read TGTGCCAGCAGTGGACAAAACTATGGCTACACCTTC. Amino acids: CASSGQNYGYTF.

The chain recombines TRBV7-2 with TRBJ2-5, with a possible D match to TRBD2 (7 bases). CDR3 length: 14 residues. The ends were cut back, 5 bases at V and 5 bases at J, with 15 bases in the middle. The germline V gene has CDR1 SGHTA and CDR2 FQGNSA. CDR3 sequence (DNA): TGTGCCAGCAGCGTGGGGGGGCGGGGGGAGACCCAGTACTTC. Protein product: CASSVGGRGETQYF.

The count of this clone is one. V gene TRBV7-9 combines with J gene TRBJ1-1, with D perhaps TRBD1 (5 bases). CDR3 length: 15 residues. Germline-derived CDR1 and CDR2 are SEHNR and FQNEAQ (reference sequence). With 2 bases removed from V and 2 bases from J, the gap between germline ends came to 12 bases. The CDR3 reads CASSLIDSQNTEAFF. The CDR3 DNA reads as TGTGCCAGCAGCTTAATTGACAGCCAAAACACTGAAGCTTTCTTT.

V usage is TRBV6-6 and J usage is TRBJ1-2; D remains unclear. Trimming left V 7 bases short and J 0 bases short, with 12 bases between. This CDR3 is built from 14 residues. Germline lookup yields CDR1 MNHNY and CDR2 SVGAGI (reference sequence). The CDR3 DNA sequence: TGTGCCAGCAATAAGGGAGAAGCTAACTATGGCTACACCTTC. This translates into CASNKGEANYGYTF.

The chain recombines TRBV29-1 with TRBJ1-4; D is undetermined. This CDR3 has 14 residues. CDR1 and CDR2 (germline): SQVTM, ANQGSEA. The germline V and J ends were trimmed by 0 bases and 8 bases, with 13 bases remaining between them. The CDR3 reads CSVEEAVPVEKLFF. The CDR3, as DNA: TGCAGCGTTGAAGAGGCTGTCCCAGTGGAAAAACTGTTTTTT. Together with reference TRBV29-1 and TRBJ1-4, the CDR3 gives the full variable domain: SAVISQKPSRDICQRGTSLTIQCQVDSQVTMMFWYRQQPGQSLTLIATANQGSEATYESGFVIDKFPISRPNLTFSTLTVSNMSPEDSSIYLCSVEEAVPVEKLFFGSGTQLSVL.

This chain connects TRBV10-1 to TRBJ2-1; maybe TRBD1 (5 bases). Germline-derived CDR1 and CDR2 are WNHNN and SYGVQD (reference sequence). V was pared by 6 bases and J by 15 bases, with 18 bases between. The CDR3 extends over 12 amino acids. This CDR3 reads CASRVSWARAFF. CDR3 nucleotide sequence: TGCGCCAGCAGGGTCTCGTGGGCCAGGGCGTTCTTC.

Points on this clone: The CDR3 ends on some other residue instead of the conserved phenylalanine or tryptophan, so this is likely a read error. The rearrangement joins TRBV19 to TRBJ1-2; a possible D gene is TRBD1 (6 bases). The V end was cut by 5 bases, the J end by 6 bases, with 10 bases between. CDR1 is LNHDA, CDR2 SQIVND, per germline (reference sequence). CDR3 length equals 12 residues. The CDR3 loop is CASSQRGNGYTS. CDR3 DNA sequence: TGTGCCAGTAGTCAAAGGGGGAATGGCTACACCTCC.

The rearrangement links TRBV6-1 to TRBJ2-2; 10 bases map to TRBD1. Looked up from germline, CDR1 is MNHNS and CDR2 is SASEGT. This CDR3 is 15 amino acids long. Losses at the gene ends were 6 bases for V and 7 bases for J; bases not matched to a gene: 8. The CDR3, as DNA: TGTGCCAGCAGGGGGGACAGGGGCAGACTCGGGGAGCTGTTTTTT. Translated, it gives CASRGDRGRLGELFF.

This sequence joins TRBV27 and TRBJ2-2, with 12 bases matching TRBD2. CDR1 and CDR2 from the germline V gene are MNHEY and SMNVEV (reference sequence). V gave up 3 bases and J gave up 3 bases; unmatched junction bases: 5. The CDR3 is 17 residues long. The CDR3 loop is CASSFPTSGGYTGELFF. The DNA of the CDR3 is TGTGCCAGCAGTTTCCCGACTAGCGGGGGATACACCGGGGAGCTGTTTTTT.

The rearrangement joins TRBV4-1 to TRBJ2-1; 7 bases align to TRBD2. The CDR3 totals 17 residues. After removal of 3 bases from V and 9 bases from J, the junction contained 17 bases not matched to a gene. CDR1 is MGHRA and CDR2 is YSYEKL in the germline V gene. The CDR3 protein is CASSHSPTSGAQGEQFF. DNA for the CDR3: TGCGCCAGCAGCCACTCGCCAACGAGCGGGGCACAAGGTGAGCAGTTCTTC.

The CDR3 DNA follows: TGTGCCAGCAGATCACAGGGGGCTGACGCTGAAGCTTTCTTT. Its protein product is CASRSQGADAEAFF. The rearrangement uses TRBV28 and TRBJ1-1, with TRBD1 matching 9 bases. After removal of 6 bases from V and 6 bases from J, the junction contained 8 bases not matched to a gene. The germline V gene encodes CDR1 MDHEN and CDR2 SYDVKM. The CDR3 totals 14 residues.

The chain carries TRBV19 and TRBJ1-1, with 7 bases that match TRBD1. The CDR3 runs 13 residues. V dropped 7 bases and J dropped 0; count of bases not matched to a gene: 2. Germline-derived CDR1 and CDR2 are LNHDA and SQIVND (reference sequence). CDR3 DNA: TGTGCCAGTAAGGGGACAGTGAACACTGAAGCTTTCTTT. The encoded protein is CASKGTVNTEAFF.

The chain has TRBV30 and TRBJ2-2; 7 bases are a match to TRBD1. CDR1 is GTSNPN and CDR2 is SVGIG in the germline V gene (reference sequence). Trimming cost V 7 bases and J 0 bases; bases outside gene matches: 5. The CDR3 sequence is 14 residues long. This CDR3 is CASPGQPNTGELFF. The CDR3 nucleotides read TGTGCCTCTCCGGGACAGCCGAACACCGGGGAGCTGTTTTTT.

The J gene is TRBJ1-5, the V gene TRBV27, with 8 bases lining up with TRBD1. Unmatched junction bases numbered 4, after V lost 5 bases and J lost 1 base. Germline CDR1 reads MNHEY; CDR2 reads SMNVEV (reference sequence). CDR3 length equals 15 residues. CDR3 loop: CASSQDRASNQPQHF. The CDR3, as DNA: TGTGCCAGCAGTCAGGACAGGGCCAGCAATCAGCCCCAGCATTTT.

The table lists this clone with a count of one. The chain recombines TRBV7-2 with TRBJ1-1; 8 bases line up with TRBD1. The CDR3 is 13 residues long. Trimming removed 5 bases from V and 11 bases from J; junction bases left unmatched: 10. Germline assignment: CDR1 SGHTA and CDR2 FQGNSA. The CDR3 DNA reads TGTGCCAGCAGCCGAGGGACAGGCTTGGGGGCTTTCTTT. This translates into CASSRGTGLGAFF.

J is TRBJ2-5 and V is TRBV5-1; D is undetermined. The J call may not be correct, given that the DNA end is closer to TRBJ2-7. There are 14 residues in the CDR3. Germline V gene lookup returns CDR1 SGHRS and CDR2 YFSETQ. CDR3 sequence: CASSLGQSEYEQYF. As DNA, the CDR3 is TGCGCCAGCAGCTTGGGTCAGTCGGAGTACGAGCAGTACTTC.

The V gene is TRBV7-2, the J gene TRBJ1-4; TRBD1 matches at 7 bases. CDR3 length: 14 amino acids. Germline V gene sequence: CDR1 SGHTA, CDR2 FQGNSA. V gave up 7 bases and J gave up 1 base; unmatched junction bases: 3. CDR3 amino acids: CASTQGLTNEKLFF. For the CDR3, the DNA is TGTGCCAGCACACAGGGGCTAACTAATGAAAAACTGTTTTTT.

The chain joins TRBV27 to TRBJ1-1, with D uncertain. The CDR3 extends over 13 amino acids. CDR1 and CDR2 from the germline V gene are MNHEY and SMNVEV (reference sequence). The V end lost 9 bases, the J end lost 6 bases, and 17 bases lay between the germline ends. The CDR3 sequence is CASMNSVGAEAFF. CDR3 nucleotides: TGTGCCAGTATGAATAGTGTTGGAGCTGAAGCTTTCTTT.

This clone appeared once. The J gene is TRBJ2-5, the V gene TRBV6-1; D is possibly TRBD1 (6 bases). Between the trimmed V and J ends, which lost 6 bases and 4 bases, there was a span of 12 bases. This CDR3 has 13 amino acids. Germline V CDR1 and CDR2: MNHNS, SASEGT. The CDR3 DNA reads as TGTGCCAGCAGCTTTGCAGGGGCAGAGACCCAGTACTTC. This encodes CASSFAGAETQYF.

V gene TRBV7-3 combines with J gene TRBJ1-1; 7 bases match TRBD1. V shed 4 bases and J 7 bases; nucleotides not matched to a gene: 12. Germline V lookup: CDR1 SGHTA, CDR2 FQGTGA. The CDR3 runs 15 residues. CDR3 in amino acids: CASSSGTQRTGEAFF. CDR3 coding DNA: TGTGCCAGCAGCTCAGGGACCCAGAGGACAGGTGAAGCTTTCTTT.